The TCR beta chain described here comes from a study of cytomegalovirus exposure and HLA in healthy donors. Points from the study as a whole: The authors later found HLA-associated TCR beta chains more clonally expanded than equally common others. 16,951 TCR beta sequences were associated with HLA alleles at 0.05 false discovery rate in a later analysis.

About this clone itself: As yet, its antigen is unknown.

Germline V gene data show CDR1 as SGDLS and CDR2 as YYNGEE. The CDR3 totals 20 residues. Germline trimming cut 3 bases from V and 1 base from J; bases unmatched to any gene: 13. The PCR contained 60 Vbeta and 13 Jbeta primers. Assay used: immunoSEQ multiplex PCR; TCRdb lists only in-frame clones, some missing. The data contain approximately 85,000 clones, approximately 70% of them singletons. This TCR came from a woman between 40 and 55 years old in good health and CMV-seropositive. The sequenced sample was PBMCs. V usage is TRBV9 and J usage is TRBJ2-2; TRBD2 agrees at 12 bases. The CDR3 region is CASSAGFGLAGGRNTGELFF. CDR3 in DNA: TGTGCCAGCAGCGCCGGATTCGGGCTAGCGGGGGGGCGGAACACCGGGGAGCTGTTTTTT.